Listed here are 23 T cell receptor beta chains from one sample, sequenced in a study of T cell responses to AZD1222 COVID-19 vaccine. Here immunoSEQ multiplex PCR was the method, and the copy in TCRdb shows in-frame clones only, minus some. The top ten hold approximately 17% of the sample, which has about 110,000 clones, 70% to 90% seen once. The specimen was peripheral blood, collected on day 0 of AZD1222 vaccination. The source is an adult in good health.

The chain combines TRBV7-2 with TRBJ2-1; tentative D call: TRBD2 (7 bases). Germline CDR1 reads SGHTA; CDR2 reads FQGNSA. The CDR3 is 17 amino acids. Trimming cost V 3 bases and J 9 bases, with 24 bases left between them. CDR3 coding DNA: TGTGCCAGCAGCTTCGGCCCCTTTACGGGGGGCCGAAGTGAGCAGTTCTTC. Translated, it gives CASSFGPFTGGRSEQFF. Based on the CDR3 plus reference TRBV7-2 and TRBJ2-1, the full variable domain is GAGVSQSPSNKVTEKGKDVELRCDPISGHTALYWYRQSLGQGLEFLIYFQGNSAPDKSGLPSDRFSAERTGGSVSTLTIQRTQQEDSAVYLCASSFGPFTGGRSEQFFGPGTRLTVL.

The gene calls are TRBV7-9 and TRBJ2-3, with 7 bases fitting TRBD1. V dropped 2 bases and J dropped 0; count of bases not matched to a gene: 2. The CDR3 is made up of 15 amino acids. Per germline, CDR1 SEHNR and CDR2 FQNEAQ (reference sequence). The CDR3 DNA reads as TGTGCCAGCAGCTTACAGGGGGTGAGCACAGATACGCAGTATTTT. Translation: CASSLQGVSTDTQYF.

The CDR3 DNA is TGTGCCAGCAGCAAAATACAGGGGGCCTATGGCTACACCTTC. Protein: CASSKIQGAYGYTF. This rearrangement joins TRBV11-2 to TRBJ1-2; 9 bases fit TRBD1. Looked up from germline, CDR1 is SGHAT and CDR2 is FQNNGV. Germline trimming cut 5 bases from V and 4 bases from J; bases unmatched to any gene: 5. The CDR3 spans 14 residues. The full variable domain, in which reference TRBV11-2 and TRBJ1-2 provide the parts outside the CDR3, is EAGVAQSPRYKIIEKRQSVAFWCNPISGHATLYWYQQILGQGPKLLIQFQNNGVVDDSQLPKDRFSAERLKGVDSTLKIQPAKLEDSAVYLCASSKIQGAYGYTFGSGTRLTVV.

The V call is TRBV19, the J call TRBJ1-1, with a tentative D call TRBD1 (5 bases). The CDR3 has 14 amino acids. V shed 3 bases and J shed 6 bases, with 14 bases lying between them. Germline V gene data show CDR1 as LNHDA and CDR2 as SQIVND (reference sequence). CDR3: CASSIPVRGSEAFF. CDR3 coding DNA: TGTGCCAGTAGTATCCCAGTACGGGGGTCTGAAGCTTTCTTT.

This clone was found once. The CDR3 DNA reads TGCAGCGTTGAAGAGGGTACGGCGGGAGGGCCAGGAGATACGCAGTATTTT. Its protein is CSVEEGTAGGPGDTQYF. This chain uses TRBV29-1 with TRBJ2-3; TRBD2 aligns across 9 bases. V was pared by 0 bases and J by 5 bases, with 12 bases of the junction left unmatched. The germline CDR1 and CDR2 sequences are SQVTM and ANQGSEA. The CDR3 consists of 17 residues.

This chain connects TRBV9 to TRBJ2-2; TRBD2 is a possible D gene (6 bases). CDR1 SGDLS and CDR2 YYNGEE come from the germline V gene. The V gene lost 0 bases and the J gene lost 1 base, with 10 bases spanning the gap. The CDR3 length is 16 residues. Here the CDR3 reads CASSVGLAMNTGELFF. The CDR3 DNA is TGTGCCAGCAGCGTAGGGCTAGCGATGAACACCGGGGAGCTGTTTTTT.

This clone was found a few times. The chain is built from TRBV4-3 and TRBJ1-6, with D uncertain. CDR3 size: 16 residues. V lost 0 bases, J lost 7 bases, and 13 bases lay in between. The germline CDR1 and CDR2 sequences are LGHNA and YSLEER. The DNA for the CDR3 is TGCGCCAGCAGCCAAGATCGTAGGATGCGGAATTCACCCCTCCACTTT. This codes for CASSQDRRMRNSPLHF.

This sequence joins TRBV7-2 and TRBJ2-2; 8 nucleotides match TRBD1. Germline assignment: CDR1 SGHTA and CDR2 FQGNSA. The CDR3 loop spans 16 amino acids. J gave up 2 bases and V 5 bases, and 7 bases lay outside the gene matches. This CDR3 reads CASSRGDRINTGELFF. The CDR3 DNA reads TGTGCCAGCAGCCGCGGGGACAGGATAAACACCGGGGAGCTGTTTTTT.

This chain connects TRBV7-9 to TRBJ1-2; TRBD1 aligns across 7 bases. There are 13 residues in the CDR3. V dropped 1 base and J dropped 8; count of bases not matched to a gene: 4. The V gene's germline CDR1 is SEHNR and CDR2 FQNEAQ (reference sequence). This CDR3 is CASSLGAGGGYTF. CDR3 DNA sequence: TGTGCCAGCAGCTTAGGGGCAGGGGGAGGCTACACCTTC.

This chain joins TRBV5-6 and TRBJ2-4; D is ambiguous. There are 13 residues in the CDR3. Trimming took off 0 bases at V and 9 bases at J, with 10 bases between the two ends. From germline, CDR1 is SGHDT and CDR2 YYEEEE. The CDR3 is CASSLAGWAIQYF. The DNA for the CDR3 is TGTGCCAGCAGCTTGGCGGGCTGGGCCATTCAGTACTTC.

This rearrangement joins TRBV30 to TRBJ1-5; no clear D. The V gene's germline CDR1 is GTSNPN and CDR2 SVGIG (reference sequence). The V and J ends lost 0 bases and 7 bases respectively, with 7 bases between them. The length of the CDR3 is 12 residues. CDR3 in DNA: TGTGCCTGGAGTGTACAGTCACAGCCCCAGCATTTT. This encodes CAWSVQSQPQHF.

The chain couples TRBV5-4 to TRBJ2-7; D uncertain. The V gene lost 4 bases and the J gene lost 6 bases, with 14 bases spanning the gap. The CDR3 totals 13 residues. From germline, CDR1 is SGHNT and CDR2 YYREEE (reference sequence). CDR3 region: CASSPPGSSEQYV. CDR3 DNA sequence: TGTGCCAGCAGCCCCCCCGGCAGTAGCGAGCAGTACGTC.

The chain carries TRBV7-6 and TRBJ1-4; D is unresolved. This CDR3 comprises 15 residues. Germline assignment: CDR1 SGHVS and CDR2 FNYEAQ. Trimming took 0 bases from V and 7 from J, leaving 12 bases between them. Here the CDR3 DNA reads TGTGCCAGCAGCTTAGCCCCACTAGCCACTGAAAAACTGTTTTTT. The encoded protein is CASSLAPLATEKLFF.

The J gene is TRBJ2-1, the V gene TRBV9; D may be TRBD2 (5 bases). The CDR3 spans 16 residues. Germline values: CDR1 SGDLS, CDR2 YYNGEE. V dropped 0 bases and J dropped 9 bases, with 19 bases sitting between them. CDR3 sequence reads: CASSVVPTIPLREQFF. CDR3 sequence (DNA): TGTGCCAGCAGCGTAGTACCGACTATCCCCCTACGTGAGCAGTTCTTC. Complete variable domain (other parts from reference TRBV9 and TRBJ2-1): DSGVTQTPKHLITATGQRVTLRCSPRSGDLSVYWYQQSLDQGLQFLIQYYNGEERAKGNILERFSAQQFPDLHSELNLSSLELGDSALYFCASSVVPTIPLREQFFGPGTRLTVL.

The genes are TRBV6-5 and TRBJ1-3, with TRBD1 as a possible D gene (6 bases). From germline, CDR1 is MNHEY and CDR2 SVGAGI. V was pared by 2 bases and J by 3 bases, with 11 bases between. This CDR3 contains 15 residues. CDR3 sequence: CASSYQQGYGNTIYF. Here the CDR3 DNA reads TGTGCCAGCAGTTACCAACAGGGTTATGGAAACACCATATATTTT.

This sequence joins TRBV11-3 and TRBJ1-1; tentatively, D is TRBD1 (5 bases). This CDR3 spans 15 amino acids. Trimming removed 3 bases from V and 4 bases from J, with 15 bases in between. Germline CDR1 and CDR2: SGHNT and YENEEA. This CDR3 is CASSLGTEGFTEAFF. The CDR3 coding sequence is TGTGCCAGCAGCTTGGGGACCGAGGGTTTCACTGAAGCTTTCTTT.

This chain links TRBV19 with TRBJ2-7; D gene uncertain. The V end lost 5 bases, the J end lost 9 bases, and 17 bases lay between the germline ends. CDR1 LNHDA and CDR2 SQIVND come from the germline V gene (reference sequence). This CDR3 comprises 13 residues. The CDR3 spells CASSQTPTTGQYV. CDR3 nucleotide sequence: TGTGCCAGTAGTCAAACCCCAACTACTGGGCAGTACGTC.

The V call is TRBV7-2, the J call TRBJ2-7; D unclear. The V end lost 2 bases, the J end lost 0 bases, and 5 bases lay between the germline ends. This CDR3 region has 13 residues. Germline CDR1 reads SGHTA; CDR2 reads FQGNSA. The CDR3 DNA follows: TGTGCCAGCAGCTTAAGTGGCTCCTACGAGCAGTACTTC. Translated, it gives CASSLSGSYEQYF. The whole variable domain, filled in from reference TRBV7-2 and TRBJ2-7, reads GAGVSQSPSNKVTEKGKDVELRCDPISGHTALYWYRQSLGQGLEFLIYFQGNSAPDKSGLPSDRFSAERTGGSVSTLTIQRTQQEDSAVYLCASSLSGSYEQYFGPGTRLTVT.

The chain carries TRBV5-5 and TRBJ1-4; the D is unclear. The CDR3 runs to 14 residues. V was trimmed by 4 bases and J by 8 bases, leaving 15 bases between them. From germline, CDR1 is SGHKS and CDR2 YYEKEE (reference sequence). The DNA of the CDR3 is TGTGCCAGCAGCCGGCCGGGAGTTAAAGAAAAACTGTTTTTT. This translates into CASSRPGVKEKLFF. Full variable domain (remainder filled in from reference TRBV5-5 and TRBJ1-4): DAGVTQSPTHLIKTRGQQVTLRCSPISGHKSVSWYQQVLGQGPQFIFQYYEKEERGRGNFPDRFSARQFPNYSSELNVNALLLGDSALYLCASSRPGVKEKLFFGSGTQLSVL.

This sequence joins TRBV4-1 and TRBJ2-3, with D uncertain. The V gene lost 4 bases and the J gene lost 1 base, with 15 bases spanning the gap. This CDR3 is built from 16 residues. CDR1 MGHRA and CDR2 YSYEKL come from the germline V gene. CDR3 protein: CASSLLAVTGTDTQYF. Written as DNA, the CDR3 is TGCGCCAGCAGCCTTCTCGCCGTAACCGGCACAGATACGCAGTATTTT.

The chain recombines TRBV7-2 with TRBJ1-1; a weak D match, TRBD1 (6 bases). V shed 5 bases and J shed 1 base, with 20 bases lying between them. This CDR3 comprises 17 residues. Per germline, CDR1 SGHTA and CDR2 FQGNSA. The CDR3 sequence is CASSTSPGGQWNTEAFF. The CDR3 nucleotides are TGTGCCAGCAGCACCTCCCCCGGAGGACAGTGGAACACTGAAGCTTTCTTT. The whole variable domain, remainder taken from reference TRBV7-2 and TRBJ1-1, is GAGVSQSPSNKVTEKGKDVELRCDPISGHTALYWYRQSLGQGLEFLIYFQGNSAPDKSGLPSDRFSAERTGGSVSTLTIQRTQQEDSAVYLCASSTSPGGQWNTEAFFGQGTRLTVV.

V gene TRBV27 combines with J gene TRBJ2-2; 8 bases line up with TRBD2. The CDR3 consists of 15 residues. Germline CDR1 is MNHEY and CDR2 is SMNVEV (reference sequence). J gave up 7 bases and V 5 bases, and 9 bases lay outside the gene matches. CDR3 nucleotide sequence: TGTGCCAGCAGTCCACAGCGGGGGCCGTACGGGGAGCTGTTTTTT. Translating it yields CASSPQRGPYGELFF.

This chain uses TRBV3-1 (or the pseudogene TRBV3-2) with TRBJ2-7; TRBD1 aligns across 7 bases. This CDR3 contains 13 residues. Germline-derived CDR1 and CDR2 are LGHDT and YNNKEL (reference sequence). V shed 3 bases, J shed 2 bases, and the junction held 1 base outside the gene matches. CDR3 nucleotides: TGTGCCAGCAGCCACGGGACAGCCTACGAGCAGTACGTC. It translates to CASSHGTAYEQYV.